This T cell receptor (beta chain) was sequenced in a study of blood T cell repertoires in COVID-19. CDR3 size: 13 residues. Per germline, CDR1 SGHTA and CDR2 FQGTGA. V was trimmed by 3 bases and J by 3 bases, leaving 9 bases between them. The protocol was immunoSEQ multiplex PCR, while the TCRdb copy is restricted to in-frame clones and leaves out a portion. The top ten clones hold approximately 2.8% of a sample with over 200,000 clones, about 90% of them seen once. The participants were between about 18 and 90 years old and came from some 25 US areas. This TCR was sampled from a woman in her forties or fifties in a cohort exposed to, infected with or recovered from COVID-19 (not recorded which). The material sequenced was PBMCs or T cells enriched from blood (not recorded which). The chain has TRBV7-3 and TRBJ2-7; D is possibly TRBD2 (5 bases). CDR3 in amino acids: CASSFDRGYEQYF. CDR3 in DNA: TGTGCCAGCAGCTTCGACCGGGGCTACGAGCAGTACTTC.